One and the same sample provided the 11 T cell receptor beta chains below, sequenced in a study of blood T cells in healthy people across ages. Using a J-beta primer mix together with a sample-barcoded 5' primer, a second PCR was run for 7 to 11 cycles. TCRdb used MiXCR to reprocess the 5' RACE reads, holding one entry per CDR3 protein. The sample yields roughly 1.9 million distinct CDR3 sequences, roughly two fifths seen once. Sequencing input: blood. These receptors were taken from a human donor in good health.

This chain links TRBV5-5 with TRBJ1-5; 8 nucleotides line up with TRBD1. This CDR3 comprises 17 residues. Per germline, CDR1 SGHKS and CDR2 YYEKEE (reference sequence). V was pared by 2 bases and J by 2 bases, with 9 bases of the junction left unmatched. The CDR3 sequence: CASSLGSGGDRNQPQHF. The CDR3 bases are TGTGCCAGCAGCTTAGGGTCAGGGGGCGACCGCAATCAGCCCCAGCATTTT. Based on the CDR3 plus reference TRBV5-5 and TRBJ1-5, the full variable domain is DAGVTQSPTHLIKTRGQQVTLRCSPISGHKSVSWYQQVLGQGPQFIFQYYEKEERGRGNFPDRFSARQFPNYSSELNVNALLLGDSALYLCASSLGSGGDRNQPQHFGDGTRLSIL.

The CDR3 spells CASSLDFSPVQPQHF. The CDR3 region has the DNA TGTGCCAGCAGCTTAGATTTCAGTCCCGTTCAGCCCCAGCATTTT. The J gene is TRBJ1-5, the V gene TRBV7-8; no firm D call. The CDR3 runs to 15 residues. Trimming left V 1 base short and J 6 bases short, with 13 bases between. Germline V CDR1 and CDR2: SGHVS, FQNEAQ. The full variable domain, its missing parts supplied by reference TRBV7-8 and TRBJ1-5, is GAGVSQSPRYKVAKRGQDVALRCDPISGHVSLFWYQQALGQGPEFLTYFQNEAQLDKSGLPSDRFFAERPEGSVSTLKIQRTQQEDSAVYLCASSLDFSPVQPQHFGDGTRLSIL.

CDR3 in amino acids: CASSYGGGQVTGSKSYTF. The DNA of the CDR3 is TGTGCCAGCAGTTATGGCGGGGGGCAAGTCACCGGTTCAAAGAGCTACACCTTC. The chain is built from TRBV6-5 and TRBJ1-2; D perhaps matches TRBD1 (6 bases). Germline assignment: CDR1 MNHEY and CDR2 SVGAGI. Trimming took off 3 bases at V and 9 bases at J, with 29 bases between the two ends. There are 18 residues in the CDR3.

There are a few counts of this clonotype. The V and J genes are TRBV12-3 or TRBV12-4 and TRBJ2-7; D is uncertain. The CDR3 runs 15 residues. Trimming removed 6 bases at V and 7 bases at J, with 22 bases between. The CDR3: CASSLFRAPPGEQYF. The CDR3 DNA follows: TGTGCCAGCAGCCTTTTTCGGGCCCCCCCTGGGGAGCAGTACTTC.

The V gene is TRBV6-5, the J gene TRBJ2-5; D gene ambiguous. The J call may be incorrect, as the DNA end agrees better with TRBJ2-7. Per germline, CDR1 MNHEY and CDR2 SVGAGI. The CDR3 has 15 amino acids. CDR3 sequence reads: CASSYSGPKAYEQYF. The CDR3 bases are TGTGCCAGCAGTTACTCGGGCCCAAAAGCCTACGAGCAGTACTTC.

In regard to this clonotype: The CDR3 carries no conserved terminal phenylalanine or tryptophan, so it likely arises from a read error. The CDR3 DNA reads as TGCGCCAGCAGCCTCGGACAGGGCGGGGAGACCCAGTACAAC. It translates to CASSLGQGGETQYN. J is TRBJ2-5 and V is TRBV5-1; 8 bases match TRBD1. CDR1 SGHRS and CDR2 YFSETQ come from the germline V gene. V lost 4 bases to trimming and J lost 5 bases; unmatched junction nucleotides: 7. CDR3 length: 14 residues.

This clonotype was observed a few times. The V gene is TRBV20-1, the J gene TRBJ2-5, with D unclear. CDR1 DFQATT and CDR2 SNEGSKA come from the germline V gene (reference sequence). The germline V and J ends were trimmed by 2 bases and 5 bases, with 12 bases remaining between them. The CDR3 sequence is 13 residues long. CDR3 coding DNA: TGCAGTGCTAGAATTTGGGGATCCGAGACCCAGTACTTC. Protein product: CSARIWGSETQYF.

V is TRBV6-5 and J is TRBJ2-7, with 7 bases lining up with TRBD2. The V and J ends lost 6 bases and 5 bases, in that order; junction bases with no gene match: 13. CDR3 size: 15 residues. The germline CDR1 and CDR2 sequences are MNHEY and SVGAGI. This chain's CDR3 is CASSGLSAGDDEQYF. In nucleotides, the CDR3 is TGTGCCAGCAGCGGACTCTCGGCGGGGGATGACGAGCAGTACTTC.

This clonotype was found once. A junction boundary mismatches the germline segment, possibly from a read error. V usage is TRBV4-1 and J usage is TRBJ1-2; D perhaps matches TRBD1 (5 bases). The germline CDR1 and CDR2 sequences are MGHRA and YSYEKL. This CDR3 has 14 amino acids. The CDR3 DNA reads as TGCGCCGGCAGCCAAGATCAAGGGGCTACGGGCTACACCTTC. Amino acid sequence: CAGSQDQGATGYTF.

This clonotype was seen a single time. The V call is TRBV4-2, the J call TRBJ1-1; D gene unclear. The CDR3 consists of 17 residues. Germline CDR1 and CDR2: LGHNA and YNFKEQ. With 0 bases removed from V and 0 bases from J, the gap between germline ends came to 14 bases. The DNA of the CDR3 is TGTGCCAGCAGCCAAGAATACTGGCGGGCAATGAACACTGAAGCTTTCTTT. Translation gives CASSQEYWRAMNTEAFF.

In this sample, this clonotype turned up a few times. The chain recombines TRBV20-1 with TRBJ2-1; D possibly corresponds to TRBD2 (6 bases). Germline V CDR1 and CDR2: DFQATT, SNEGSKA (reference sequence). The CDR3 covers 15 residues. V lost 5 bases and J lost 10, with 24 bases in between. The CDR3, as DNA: TGCAGTGCTTCGGGGGTAGCCTCTTCACCGGGGGAGCAGTTCTTC. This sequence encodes CSASGVASSPGEQFF.